Presented here are 9 T cell receptor beta chains from one specimen sequenced in a study of blood T cell repertoires in COVID-19. Profiling relied on immunoSEQ multiplex PCR, and the TCRdb table lists in-frame clones only, not all of them. The repertoire holds roughly 360,000 clones, with roughly 77% as singletons. Sequencing was done on a sample of peripheral blood. The receptors come from a human donor with acute or convalescent COVID-19. The donor label of this sample is uncertain.

This rearrangement joins TRBV5-3 to TRBJ2-7; D gene uncertain. TRBV5-3 is an open reading frame, and its role is uncertain. The V end lost 6 bases, the J end lost 3 bases, and 25 bases lay between the germline ends. The CDR3 length is 17 residues. The CDR3 sequence is CARTSNLCMPDFYEQYF. For the CDR3, the DNA is TGTGCCAGAACCTCGAACCTATGTATGCCCGACTTCTACGAGCAGTACTTC.

This clone was detected once. This CDR3 is CASSPGWTSGSTGELFF. CDR3 nucleotides: TGTGCCAGCAGTCCAGGTTGGACTAGCGGGAGCACCGGGGAGCTGTTTTTT. J is TRBJ2-2 and V is TRBV2, with TRBD2 matching over 13 bases. CDR1 SNHLY and CDR2 FYNNEI come from the germline V gene. This CDR3 is built from 17 residues. The V and J ends lost 5 bases and 4 bases, in that order; junction bases with no gene match: 7. Using reference TRBV2 and TRBJ2-2 for the parts outside the CDR3, the full variable domain is EPEVTQTPSHQVTQMGQEVILRCVPISNHLYFYWYRQILGQKVEFLVSFYNNEISEKSEIFDDQFSVERPDGSNFTLKIRSTKLEDSAMYFCASSPGWTSGSTGELFFGEGSRLTVL.

This clone was seen more than once but under ten times. This rearrangement joins TRBV14 to TRBJ1-2; 8 bases align to TRBD1. V was pared by 1 base and J by 6 bases, with 1 base of the junction left unmatched. The CDR3 has 13 amino acids. Germline-derived CDR1 and CDR2 are SGHDN and FVKESK. The CDR3, as DNA: TGTGCCAGCAGCCAAGCCAGGGGGCATGGCTACACCTTC. This gives the protein CASSQARGHGYTF.

For the CDR3, the DNA is TGTGCCAGCAGCTTAACAGGGTCCTACGAGCAGTACTTC. Encoded protein: CASSLTGSYEQYF. The chain combines TRBV5-4 with TRBJ2-7, with D possibly TRBD1 on 6 matching bases. V lost 2 bases and J lost 1, with 7 bases in between. Germline values: CDR1 SGHNT, CDR2 YYREEE (reference sequence). This CDR3 is built from 13 residues.

V usage is TRBV5-4 and J usage is TRBJ2-3; D is uncertain. CDR3 size: 13 residues. CDR1 is SGHNT and CDR2 is YYREEE in the germline V gene (reference sequence). V shed 4 bases and J shed 4 bases, with 10 bases lying between them. The CDR3 here is CASSPENADTQYF. As DNA, the CDR3 is TGTGCCAGCAGCCCTGAGAACGCAGATACGCAGTATTTT.

V usage is TRBV7-8 and J usage is TRBJ1-4, with D uncertain. The germline V gene encodes CDR1 SGHVS and CDR2 FQNEAQ. The ends were cut back, 5 bases at V and 8 bases at J, with 12 bases in the middle. This CDR3 spans 13 amino acids. The CDR3 sequence: CASSVGPEEKLFF. The CDR3 coding sequence is TGTGCCAGCAGCGTAGGGCCTGAAGAAAAACTGTTTTTT.

V and J are TRBV19 and TRBJ1-5, with D hard to call. V was trimmed by 5 bases and J by 0 bases, leaving 20 bases between them. From germline, CDR1 is LNHDA and CDR2 SQIVND (reference sequence). The CDR3 has 18 residues. The DNA for the CDR3 is TGTGCCAGTAGTTCCCGGGGTAGGCCGTCATATAGCAATCAGCCCCAGCATTTT. This encodes CASSSRGRPSYSNQPQHF.

The gene calls are TRBV6-6 and TRBJ1-4; a weak D match, TRBD1 (6 bases). Germline V gives CDR1 MNHNY, CDR2 SVGAGI (reference sequence). This CDR3 is built from 16 residues. V gave up 4 bases and J gave up 8 bases, with 20 bases separating them. CDR3 amino acids: CASSFGRRGRSEKLFF. In DNA form, the CDR3 reads TGTGCCAGCAGTTTTGGGAGGCGGGGGCGATCCGAAAAACTGTTTTTT.

The rearrangement joins TRBV15 to TRBJ1-2; D not certain. V gave up 2 bases and J gave up 0 bases, with 7 bases separating them. There are 14 residues in the CDR3. Germline CDR1 is LNHNV and CDR2 is YYDKDF (reference sequence). CDR3 amino acids: CATSRHGSNYGYTF. CDR3 coding DNA: TGTGCCACCAGCAGACATGGCTCTAACTATGGCTACACCTTC.